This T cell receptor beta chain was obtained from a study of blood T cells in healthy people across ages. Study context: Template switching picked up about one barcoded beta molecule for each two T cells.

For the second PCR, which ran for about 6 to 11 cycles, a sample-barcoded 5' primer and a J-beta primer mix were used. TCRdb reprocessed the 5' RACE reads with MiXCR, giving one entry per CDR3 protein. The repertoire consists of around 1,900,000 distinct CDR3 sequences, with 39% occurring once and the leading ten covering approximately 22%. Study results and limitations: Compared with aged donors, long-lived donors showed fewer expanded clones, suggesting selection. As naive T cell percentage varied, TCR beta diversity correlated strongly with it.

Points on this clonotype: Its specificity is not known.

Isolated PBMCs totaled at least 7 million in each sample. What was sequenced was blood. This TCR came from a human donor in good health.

CDR3 in amino acids: CASILNRGNTEAFF. The CDR3 nucleotides read TGTGCCAGTATTCTGAATAGGGGTAACACTGAAGCTTTCTTT. This chain connects TRBV19 to TRBJ1-1; D is perhaps TRBD1 (5 bases). Germline values: CDR1 LNHDA, CDR2 SQIVND (reference sequence). The length of the CDR3 is 14 residues. Trimming stripped 7 bases from V and 2 bases from J, with 14 bases between.